This T cell receptor (beta chain) was sequenced for a study of shared clonotypes between healthy human individuals. Overall study: Two female and a few male donors aged 18 to 49 were enrolled. CD4 naive and CD4 memory each took three plates per donor, while CD8 naive took two and CD8 memory one. Study conclusions and caveats: Generally, estimated richness proved larger in naive subsets than it did in memory subsets.

This table comes from immunoSEQ multiplex PCR, and its TCRdb copy is limited to in-frame clones, with some not included. The sample has 2 million to 2.5 million clones, about 94% seen once. Memory CD4+ cells were the fraction left after CD45RA+ naive selection. The V and J ends lost 0 bases and 7 bases respectively, with 7 bases between them. The CDR3 is made up of 14 amino acids. Germline V gene data show CDR1 as MNHEY and CDR2 as SVGAGI. In regard to this clone: What it recognizes is unknown. The same CDR3 is also encoded by other DNA sequences in this sample.

Sequenced input: naive CD4+ T cells sorted from blood. The subset is: CD45RA+ positively selected. The TCR originated in a man between 18 and 29 years old in good health. V is TRBV6-5 and J is TRBJ1-6; D not resolved. The CDR3 loop reads CASSYSSSNSPLHF. The DNA for the CDR3 is TGTGCCAGCAGTTACTCCTCCAGCAATTCACCCCTCCACTTT.